One and the same sample provided the 13 T cell receptor beta chains below, sequenced in a study of identical twins. One entry per CDR3 protein, called by TCRdb with MiXCR from the 5' RACE reads. Of 550,000 to 800,000 distinct CDR3 sequences listed, roughly 7.2% were seen once; the top ten hold over 1.5%. These data also featured in a second study, about yellow fever vaccine responses in identical twins.

The sequenced sample was PBMCs. Receptors originate from a woman between 18 and 29 years old in good health.

This clonotype was observed at least ten times. CDR3 nucleotides: TGCGCCAGCAGCCAAAACAGGGTCGAGACCCAGTACTTC. Translating it yields CASSQNRVETQYF. J is TRBJ2-5 and V is TRBV4-1; a weak D match, TRBD1 (6 bases). From germline, CDR1 is MGHRA and CDR2 YSYEKL. This CDR3 is 13 amino acids long. The V and J ends lost 2 bases and 5 bases respectively, with 9 bases between them.

V gene TRBV18 combines with J gene TRBJ2-3, with D unclear. CDR3 length equals 13 residues. V lost 2 bases and J lost 2, with 5 bases in between. In germline, CDR1 is KGHSH, CDR2 LQKENI. CDR3 sequence (DNA): TGTGCCAGCTCACCAGACCTCACAGATACGCAGTATTTT. Its translation: CASSPDLTDTQYF.

The table lists this clonotype with many counts. J is TRBJ2-7 and V is TRBV10-3; a weak D match, TRBD1 (5 bases). CDR3 length equals 13 residues. Trimming removed 2 bases at V and 7 bases at J, with 12 bases between. Per the germline V gene, CDR1 is ENHRY and CDR2 is SYGVKD. The CDR3 DNA reads TGTGCCATCAGTGAGCGGAATCCAGGGGAGCAGTACGTC. Protein product: CAISERNPGEQYV.

This clonotype was recorded a few times. The chain couples TRBV11-3 to TRBJ2-3; possibly TRBD2 for D (6 bases). This CDR3 region has 17 residues. CDR1 and CDR2 from the germline V gene are SGHNT and YENEEA. Trimming took 0 bases from V and 4 from J, leaving 17 bases between them. The CDR3 region is CASSLDPFAGSSDTQYF. CDR3 DNA: TGTGCCAGCAGCTTAGATCCCTTTGCGGGAAGTTCAGATACGCAGTATTTT. Full variable domain (remainder filled in from reference TRBV11-3 and TRBJ2-3): EAGVVQSPRYKIIEKKQPVAFWCNPISGHNTLYWYLQNLGQGPELLIRYENEEAVDDSQLPKDRFSAERLKGVDSTLKIQPAELGDSAVYLCASSLDPFAGSSDTQYFGPGTRLTVL.

The chain carries TRBV15 and TRBJ2-5, with 8 bases aligning to TRBD1. The CDR3 is 15 residues long. J was trimmed by 5 bases and V by 0 bases; bases with no gene match: 5. Germline values: CDR1 LNHNV, CDR2 YYDKDF (reference sequence). The DNA of the CDR3 is TGTGCCACCAGCAGAGATTCAGGGGGCCGGGAGACCCAGTACTTC. This sequence encodes CATSRDSGGRETQYF.

The chain recombines TRBV12-3 or TRBV12-4 with TRBJ2-4; 9 bases are shared with TRBD1. Trimming took 5 bases from V and 7 from J; bases not matched to a gene: 6. The CDR3 is 14 residues long. In nucleotides, the CDR3 is TGTGCCAGCAGTACCCGACAGGGGGTGAACATTCAGTACTTC. Translated: CASSTRQGVNIQYF.

This clonotype has a count of ten or more. The V call is TRBV29-1, the J call TRBJ2-7, with TRBD1 matching over 9 bases. V was pared by 4 bases and J by 1 base, with 2 bases of the junction left unmatched. This CDR3 spans 13 amino acids. From germline, CDR1 is SQVTM and CDR2 ANQGSEA. The CDR3 DNA sequence: TGCAGCGTTGTTGGGACAGGGTCCTACGAGCAGTACTTC. Protein sequence: CSVVGTGSYEQYF.

This sequence joins TRBV20-1 and TRBJ2-1, with no clear D. The CDR3 runs 10 residues. Per the germline V gene, CDR1 is DFQATT and CDR2 is SNEGSKA (reference sequence). Trimming took 3 bases from V and 6 from J, leaving 3 bases between them. The CDR3, as DNA: TGCAGTGCTAGTTTCAATGAGCAGTTCTTC. Protein: CSASFNEQFF.

This clonotype has more than one count but fewer than ten. In DNA, the CDR3 is TGTGCCATCCTAAAGCGGGAGGGCACAGATACGCAGTATTTT. Translated, it gives CAILKREGTDTQYF. The chain employs TRBV10-3 and TRBJ2-3; 9 nucleotides line up with TRBD2. The CDR3 has 14 residues. V lost 8 bases and J lost 1; bases outside the gene matches: 4. Looked up from germline, CDR1 is ENHRY and CDR2 is SYGVKD.

The chain has TRBV4-1 and TRBJ2-5; D unresolved. The CDR3 covers 15 residues. The germline CDR1 and CDR2 sequences are MGHRA and YSYEKL. Trimming pared 3 bases from V and 1 base from J, leaving 12 bases between. The CDR3 region is CASSQPWALQETQYF. The CDR3 DNA reads TGCGCCAGCAGCCAGCCTTGGGCGCTCCAAGAGACCCAGTACTTC.

The rearrangement joins TRBV2 to TRBJ1-1, with D maybe TRBD1 (5 bases). The CDR3 covers 16 residues. Deletions cut 6 bases from V and 3 bases from J, with 20 bases between. Germline V gives CDR1 SNHLY, CDR2 FYNNEI. This CDR3 reads CASRAFDRGRDTEAFF. DNA for the CDR3: TGTGCCAGCAGAGCTTTCGATCGGGGGAGGGACACTGAAGCTTTCTTT.

This clonotype appeared a single time. V gene TRBV6-1 combines with J gene TRBJ2-7; 8 bases map to TRBD1. The V segment lost 3 bases and the J segment 2 bases; nucleotides outside the gene matches: 15. This CDR3 has 18 amino acids. CDR1 and CDR2 from the germline V gene are MNHNS and SASEGT. The CDR3 nucleotides are TGTGCCAGCAGTGACGCCCCTCCCGGGACAGGCTTACCCTACGAGCAGTACTTC. Translated: CASSDAPPGTGLPYEQYF.

This sequence joins TRBV12-3 or TRBV12-4 and TRBJ2-1; 12 bases match TRBD2. This CDR3 region has 17 residues. V shed 2 bases, J shed 4 bases, and the junction held 6 bases outside the gene matches. Here the CDR3 DNA reads TGTGCCAGCAGTTTACAGGTCACTAGCGGGAGGTACAATGAGCAGTTCTTC. Protein product: CASSLQVTSGRYNEQFF.